This TCR beta chain was recovered during a study of technical replicates of blood from several donors. This CDR3 spans 11 amino acids. Germline CDR1 reads SGHTA; CDR2 reads FQGTGA. Trimming took off 6 bases at V and 5 bases at J, with 5 bases between the two ends. TCRdb's table, derived via immunoSEQ multiplex PCR, lists solely in-frame clones and lacks some. The sample includes around 80,000 clones, about 98% of them seen just once. The V call is TRBV7-3, the J call TRBJ2-1; D gene unclear. Sequenced sample: T cells isolated from PBMCs. The TCR originated in a human donor in good health. CDR3: CASSSDNEQFF. The DNA for the CDR3 is TGTGCCAGCAGTAGTGACAATGAGCAGTTCTTC.